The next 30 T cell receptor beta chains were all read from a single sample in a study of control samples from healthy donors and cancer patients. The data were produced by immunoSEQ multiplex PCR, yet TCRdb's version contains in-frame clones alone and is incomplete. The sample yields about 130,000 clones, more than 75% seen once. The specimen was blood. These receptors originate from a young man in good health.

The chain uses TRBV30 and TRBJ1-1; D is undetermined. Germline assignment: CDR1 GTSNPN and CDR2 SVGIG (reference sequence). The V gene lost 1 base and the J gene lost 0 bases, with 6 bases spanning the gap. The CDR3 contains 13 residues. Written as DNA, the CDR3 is TGTGCCTGGAGTGCCGTCATGAACACTGAAGCTTTCTTT. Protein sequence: CAWSAVMNTEAFF.

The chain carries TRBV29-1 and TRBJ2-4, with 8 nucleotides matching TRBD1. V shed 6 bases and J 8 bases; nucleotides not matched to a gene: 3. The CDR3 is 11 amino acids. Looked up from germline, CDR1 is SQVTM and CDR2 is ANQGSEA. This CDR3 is CSVIQGDIQYF. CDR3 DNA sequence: TGCAGCGTCATACAGGGGGACATTCAGTACTTC.

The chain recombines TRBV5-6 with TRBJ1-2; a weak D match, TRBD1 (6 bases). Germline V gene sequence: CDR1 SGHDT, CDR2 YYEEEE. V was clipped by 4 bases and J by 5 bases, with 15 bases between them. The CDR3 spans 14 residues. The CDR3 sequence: CASSQPRQEYGYTF. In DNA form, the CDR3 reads TGTGCCAGCAGCCAACCGCGACAGGAGTATGGCTACACCTTC.

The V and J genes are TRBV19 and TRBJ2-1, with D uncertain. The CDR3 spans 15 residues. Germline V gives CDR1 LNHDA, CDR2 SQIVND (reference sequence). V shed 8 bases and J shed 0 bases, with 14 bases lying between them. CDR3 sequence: CASVNSRSSYNEQFF. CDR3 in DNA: TGTGCCAGTGTGAATAGCAGGAGCTCCTACAATGAGCAGTTCTTC. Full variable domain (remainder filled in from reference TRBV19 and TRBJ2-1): DGGITQSPKYLFRKEGQNVTLSCEQNLNHDAMYWYRQDPGQGLRLIYYSQIVNDFQKGDIAEGYSVSREKKESFPLTVTSAQKNPTAFYLCASVNSRSSYNEQFFGPGTRLTVL.

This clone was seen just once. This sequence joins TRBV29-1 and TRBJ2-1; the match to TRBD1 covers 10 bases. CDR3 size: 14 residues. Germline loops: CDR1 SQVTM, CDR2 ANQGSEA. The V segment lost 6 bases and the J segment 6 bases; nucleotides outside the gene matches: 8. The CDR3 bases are TGCAGCGTGTTTTGGGACAGGGGTGCCAATGAGCAGTTCTTC. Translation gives CSVFWDRGANEQFF.

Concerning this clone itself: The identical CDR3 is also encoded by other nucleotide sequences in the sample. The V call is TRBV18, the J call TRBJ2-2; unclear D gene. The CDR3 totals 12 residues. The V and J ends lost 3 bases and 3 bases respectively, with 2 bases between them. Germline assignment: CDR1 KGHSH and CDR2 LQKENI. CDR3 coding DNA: TGTGCCAGCTCACCGTACACCGGGGAGCTGTTTTTT. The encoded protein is CASSPYTGELFF.

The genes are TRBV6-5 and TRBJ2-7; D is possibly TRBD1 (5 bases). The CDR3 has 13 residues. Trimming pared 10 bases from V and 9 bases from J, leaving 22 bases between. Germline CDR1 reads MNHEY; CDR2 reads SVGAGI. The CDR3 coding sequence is TGTGCCACCCATCAAGGGGCTCCGGCCCCGCAGTACTTC. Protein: CATHQGAPAPQYF.

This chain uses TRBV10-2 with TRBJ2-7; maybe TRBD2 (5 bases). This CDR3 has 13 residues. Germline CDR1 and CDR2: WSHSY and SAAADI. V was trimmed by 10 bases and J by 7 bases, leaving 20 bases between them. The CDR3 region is CATVINGEGEQYF. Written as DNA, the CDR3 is TGCGCCACCGTGATAAACGGTGAGGGAGAGCAGTACTTC.

The CDR3 region has the DNA TGCGCCAGCAGCTTTCAGGGCCGGGGCACTGAAGCTTTCTTT. The encoded protein is CASSFQGRGTEAFF. The chain uses TRBV5-1 and TRBJ1-1, with D possibly matching TRBD1 (5 bases). Deletions cut 2 bases from V and 4 bases from J, with 12 bases between. The CDR3 length is 14 residues. Looked up from germline, CDR1 is SGHRS and CDR2 is YFSETQ.

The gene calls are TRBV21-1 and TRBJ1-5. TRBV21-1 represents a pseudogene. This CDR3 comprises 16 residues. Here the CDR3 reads CASSQTGIRRDQPQHF. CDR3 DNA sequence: TGTGCCAGCAGCCAAACCGGGATCCGAAGAGATCAGCCCCAGCATTTT.

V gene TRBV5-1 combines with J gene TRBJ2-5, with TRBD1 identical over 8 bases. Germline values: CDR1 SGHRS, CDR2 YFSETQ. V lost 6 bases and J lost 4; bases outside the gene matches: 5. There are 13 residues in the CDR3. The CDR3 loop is CASNDRGGETQYF. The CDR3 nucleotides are TGCGCCAGCAACGACAGGGGTGGAGAGACCCAGTACTTC.

This CDR3 reads CASSSDRDSSYEQYF. The CDR3 nucleotides are TGTGCCAGCAGCTCCGACAGAGACAGCTCCTACGAGCAGTACTTC. The chain recombines TRBV7-9 with TRBJ2-7; possible D gene TRBD1, 5 bases. The CDR3 covers 15 residues. V shed 4 bases and J shed 0 bases, with 13 bases lying between them. Germline CDR1 is SEHNR and CDR2 is FQNEAQ (reference sequence).

The CDR3 protein is CASSPVGAEQFF. CDR3 nucleotides: TGTGCCAGCAGCCCCGTTGGAGCGGAGCAGTTCTTC. The rearrangement links TRBV5-4 to TRBJ2-1; D is unclear. Per the germline V gene, CDR1 is SGHNT and CDR2 is YYREEE (reference sequence). The CDR3 totals 12 residues. Trimming cost V 4 bases and J 10 bases, with 12 bases left between them.

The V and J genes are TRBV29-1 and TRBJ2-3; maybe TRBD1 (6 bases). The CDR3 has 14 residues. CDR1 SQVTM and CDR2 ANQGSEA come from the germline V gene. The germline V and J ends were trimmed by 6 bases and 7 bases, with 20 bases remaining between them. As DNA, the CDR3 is TGCAGCGTGGCCCGGGACACCAGAACTTATACGCAGTATTTT. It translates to CSVARDTRTYTQYF.

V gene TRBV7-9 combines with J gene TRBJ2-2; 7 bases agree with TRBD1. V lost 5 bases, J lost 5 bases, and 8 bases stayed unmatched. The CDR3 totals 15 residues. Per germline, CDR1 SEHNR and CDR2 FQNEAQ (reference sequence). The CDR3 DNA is TGTGCCAGCAGCCCTCGACAGGGCCGGACCGGGGAGCTGTTTTTT. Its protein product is CASSPRQGRTGELFF.

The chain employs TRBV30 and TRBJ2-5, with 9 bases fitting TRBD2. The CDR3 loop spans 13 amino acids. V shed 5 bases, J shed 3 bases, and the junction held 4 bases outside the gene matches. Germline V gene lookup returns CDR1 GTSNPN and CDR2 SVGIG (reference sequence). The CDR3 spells CAWERLAEETQYF. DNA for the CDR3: TGTGCCTGGGAAAGACTAGCGGAAGAGACCCAGTACTTC.

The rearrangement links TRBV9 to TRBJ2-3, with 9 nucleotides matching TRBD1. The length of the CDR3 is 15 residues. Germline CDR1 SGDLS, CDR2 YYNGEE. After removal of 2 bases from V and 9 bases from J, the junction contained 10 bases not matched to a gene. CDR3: CASSVTIGQGKTQYF. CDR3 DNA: TGTGCCAGCAGCGTGACTATAGGACAGGGGAAGACGCAGTATTTT.

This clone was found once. CDR3 residues: CASSQKWGTGRHSPLHF. CDR3 coding DNA: TGTGCCAGCAGCCAAAAATGGGGGACAGGGAGACACTCACCCCTCCACTTT. This chain links TRBV3-1 (or the pseudogene TRBV3-2) with TRBJ1-6, with 9 bases fitting TRBD1. With V trimmed by 2 bases and J by 10 bases, 12 bases remained unmatched. Germline V gives CDR1 LGHDT, CDR2 YNNKEL (reference sequence). The CDR3 sequence is 17 residues long.

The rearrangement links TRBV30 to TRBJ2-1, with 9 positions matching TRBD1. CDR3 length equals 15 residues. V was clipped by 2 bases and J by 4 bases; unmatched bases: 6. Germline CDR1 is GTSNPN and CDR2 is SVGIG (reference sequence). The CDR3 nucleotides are TGTGCCTGGAGTCTCCGGGACAGGGTATACAATGAGCAGTTCTTC. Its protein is CAWSLRDRVYNEQFF.

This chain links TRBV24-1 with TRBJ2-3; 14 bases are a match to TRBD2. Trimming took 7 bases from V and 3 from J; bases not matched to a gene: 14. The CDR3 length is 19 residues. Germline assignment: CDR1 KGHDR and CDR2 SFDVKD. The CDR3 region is CATSTSTSGRGVGTDTQYF. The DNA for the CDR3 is TGTGCCACCAGCACGTCGACTAGCGGGAGGGGGGTAGGGACAGATACGCAGTATTTT.

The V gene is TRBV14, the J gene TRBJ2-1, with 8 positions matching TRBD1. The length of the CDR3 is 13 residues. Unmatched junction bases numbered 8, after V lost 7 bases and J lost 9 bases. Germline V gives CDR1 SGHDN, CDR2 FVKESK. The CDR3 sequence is CASMDRVGSEQFF. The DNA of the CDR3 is TGTGCCAGCATGGACAGGGTCGGGAGTGAGCAGTTCTTC.

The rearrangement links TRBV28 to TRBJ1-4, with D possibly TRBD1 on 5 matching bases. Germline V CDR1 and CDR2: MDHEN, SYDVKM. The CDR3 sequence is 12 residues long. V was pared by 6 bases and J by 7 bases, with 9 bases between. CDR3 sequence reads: CASRGGGEKLFF. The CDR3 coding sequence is TGTGCCAGCAGGGGGGGAGGTGAAAAACTGTTTTTT.

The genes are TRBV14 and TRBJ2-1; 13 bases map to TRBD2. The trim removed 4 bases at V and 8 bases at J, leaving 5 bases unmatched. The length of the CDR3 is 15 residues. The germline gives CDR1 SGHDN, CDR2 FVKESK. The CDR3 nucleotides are TGTGCCAGCAGCCGAGGACTAGCGGGAGCGGATGAGCAGTTCTTC. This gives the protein CASSRGLAGADEQFF.

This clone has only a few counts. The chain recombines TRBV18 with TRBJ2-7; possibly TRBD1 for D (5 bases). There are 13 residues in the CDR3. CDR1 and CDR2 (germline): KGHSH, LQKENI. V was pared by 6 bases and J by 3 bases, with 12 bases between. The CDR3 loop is CASSPGSDYEQYF. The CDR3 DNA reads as TGTGCCAGCTCGCCAGGGTCCGACTACGAGCAGTACTTC.

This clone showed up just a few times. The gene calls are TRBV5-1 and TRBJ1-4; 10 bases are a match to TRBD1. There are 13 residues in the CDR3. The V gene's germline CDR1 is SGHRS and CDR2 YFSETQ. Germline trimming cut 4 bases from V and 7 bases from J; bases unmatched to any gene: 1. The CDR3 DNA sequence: TGCGCCAGCAGCCGGGACAGGGGTGAAAAACTGTTTTTT. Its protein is CASSRDRGEKLFF.

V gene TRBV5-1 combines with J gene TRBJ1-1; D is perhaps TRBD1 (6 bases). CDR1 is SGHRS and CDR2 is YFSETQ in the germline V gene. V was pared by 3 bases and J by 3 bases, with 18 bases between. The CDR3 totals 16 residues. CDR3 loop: CASSSRPTGTDTEAFF. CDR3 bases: TGCGCCAGCAGCTCTCGTCCTACAGGGACGGACACTGAAGCTTTCTTT.

The CDR3: CASSLRTANYGYTF. Written as DNA, the CDR3 is TGTGCCAGCAGCTTAAGGACGGCAAACTATGGCTACACCTTC. The chain employs TRBV7-2 and TRBJ1-2; D is uncertain. Trimming pared 2 bases from V and 2 bases from J, leaving 9 bases between. Germline V lookup: CDR1 SGHTA, CDR2 FQGNSA. The CDR3 is 14 amino acids. Variable domain in full (rest from reference TRBV7-2 and TRBJ1-2): GAGVSQSPSNKVTEKGKDVELRCDPISGHTALYWYRQSLGQGLEFLIYFQGNSAPDKSGLPSDRFSAERTGGSVSTLTIQRTQQEDSAVYLCASSLRTANYGYTFGSGTRLTVV.

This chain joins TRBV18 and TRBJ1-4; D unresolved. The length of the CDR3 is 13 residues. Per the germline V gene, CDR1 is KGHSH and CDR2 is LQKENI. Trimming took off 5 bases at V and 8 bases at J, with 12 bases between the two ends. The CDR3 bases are TGTGCCAGCTCAACCAGTTCGATCGAAAAACTGTTTTTT. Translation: CASSTSSIEKLFF.

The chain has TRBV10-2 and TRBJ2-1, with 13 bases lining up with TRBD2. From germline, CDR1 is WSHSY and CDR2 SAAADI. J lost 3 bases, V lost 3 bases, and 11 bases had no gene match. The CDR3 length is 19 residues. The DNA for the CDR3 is TGCGCCAGCAGTGACCTGGGACTAGCGGGACCAAGCTTCTACAATGAGCAGTTCTTC. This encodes CASSDLGLAGPSFYNEQFF.

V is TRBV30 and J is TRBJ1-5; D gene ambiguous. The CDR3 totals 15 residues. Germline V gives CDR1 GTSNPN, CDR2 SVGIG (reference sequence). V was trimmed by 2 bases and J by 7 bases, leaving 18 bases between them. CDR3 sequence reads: CAWSLQSLVRQPQHF. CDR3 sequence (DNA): TGTGCCTGGAGTTTACAATCCTTAGTGCGACAGCCCCAGCATTTT.